This T cell receptor (beta chain) was captured by sequencing in a study of blood T cell repertoires in COVID-19. Deletions cut 0 bases from V and 0 bases from J, with 6 bases between. In germline, CDR1 is MNHEY, CDR2 SMNVEV (reference sequence). There are 15 residues in the CDR3. The protocol was immunoSEQ multiplex PCR, while the TCRdb copy is restricted to in-frame clones and leaves out a portion. The sample has a few hundred thousand clones; less than 90% are singletons. The gene calls are TRBV27 and TRBJ1-5, with D hard to call. Source material: peripheral blood. The origin of this receptor is a man in his sixties with acute or convalescent COVID-19. CDR3 sequence reads: CASSLSYSSNQPQHF. In DNA, the CDR3 is TGTGCCAGCAGTTTATCGTACAGTAGCAATCAGCCCCAGCATTTT.